This entry lists 8 T cell receptor beta chains sequenced from one sample in a study of blood T cells in healthy people across ages. A second PCR, run for about 6 to 12 cycles, used a sample-barcoded 5' primer plus a J-beta primer mix. TCRdb re-called the 5' RACE reads with MiXCR, one entry per CDR3 protein. The sample has hundreds of thousands of distinct CDR3 sequences, approximately 48% seen once. Sequencing input: blood. All receptors come from a man in his sixties in good health.

The chain carries TRBV5-1 and TRBJ1-2; D is possibly TRBD1 (5 bases). Looked up from germline, CDR1 is SGHRS and CDR2 is YFSETQ. CDR3 length: 13 amino acids. Trimming removed 1 base at V and 7 bases at J, with 11 bases between. CDR3 in DNA: TGCGCCAGCAGCTTGTGGGGCGCCGGTGGCTACACCTTC. It translates to CASSLWGAGGYTF.

V is TRBV30 and J is TRBJ2-7; 7 bases align to TRBD2. V lost 1 base and J lost 2; bases outside the gene matches: 2. CDR1 is GTSNPN, CDR2 SVGIG, per germline (reference sequence). This CDR3 contains 13 residues. For the CDR3, the DNA is TGTGCCTGGAGTGAAGCGGGGCCCTACGAGCAGTACTTC. Encoded protein: CAWSEAGPYEQYF.

This clonotype has a handful of counts. This chain links TRBV24-1 with TRBJ2-5; TRBD1 matches at 8 bases. The CDR3 has 15 residues. Germline V gene data show CDR1 as KGHDR and CDR2 as SFDVKD. Trimming removed 5 bases from V and 9 bases from J; junction bases left unmatched: 13. CDR3 coding DNA: TGTGCCACCAGTGTCAGTCCGGGACAGGTTTTGGCCCAGTACTTC. As protein: CATSVSPGQVLAQYF.

This chain connects TRBV6-2 or TRBV6-3 to TRBJ2-4; no clear D. Germline CDR1 is MNHEY and CDR2 is SVGEGT. The V end was cut by 0 bases, the J end by 6 bases, with 9 bases between. The CDR3 is made up of 14 amino acids. DNA for the CDR3: TGTGCCAGCAGTTACTCCCTGCCCTCAAACATTCAGTACTTC. Translation gives CASSYSLPSNIQYF.

This chain uses TRBV9 with TRBJ2-2; the match to TRBD2 covers 13 bases. Trimming took 3 bases from V and 5 from J; bases not matched to a gene: 4. Germline lookup yields CDR1 SGDLS and CDR2 YYNGEE. The length of the CDR3 is 16 residues. CDR3 sequence reads: CASSGTSGGATGELFF. DNA of the CDR3: TGTGCCAGCAGCGGAACTAGCGGGGGGGCAACCGGGGAGCTGTTTTTT.

The V call is TRBV7-2, the J call TRBJ2-1, with unresolved D. The CDR3 consists of 12 residues. The germline CDR1 and CDR2 sequences are SGHTA and FQGNSA. V lost 5 bases and J lost 13, with 15 bases in between. The CDR3 nucleotides are TGTGCCAGCAGCAAGACCTTGGAGACCCAGTTCTTC. Translation gives CASSKTLETQFF.

This clonotype was detected only a few times. The chain joins TRBV6-2 or TRBV6-3 to TRBJ2-1, with TRBD1 matching over 11 bases. Per germline, CDR1 MNHEY and CDR2 SVGEGT. V trimming: 8 bases; J trimming: 12 bases; junction bases outside the gene matches: 12. The CDR3 is 14 residues long. CDR3 in amino acids: CASGPGQGVVSQFF. CDR3 nucleotides: TGTGCCAGCGGTCCGGGACAGGGGGTCGTTTCGCAGTTCTTC.

This chain's CDR3 is CASSPPIGDETQYF. The CDR3 nucleotides read TGCGCCAGCAGCCCACCGATTGGGGACGAGACCCAGTACTTC. The chain is built from TRBV4-1 and TRBJ2-5; either TRBD1 or TRBD2 may fit D (5 bases each). The CDR3 totals 14 residues. V was shortened by 4 bases and J by 5 bases, with 14 bases between the two germline ends. Germline V gives CDR1 MGHRA, CDR2 YSYEKL.